These 8 T cell receptor beta chains were all obtained from the same sample, sequenced in a study of T cells in Graves' hyperthyroidism and ophthalmopathy. Template material for amplifying TCR beta CDR3 regions consisted of RNA transcripts. Carried out on the TCR CDR3, a first-round RT-PCR used the HTBI primer set. TCRdb reprocessed the multiplex PCR reads via MiXCR and lists one record per CDR3 protein. The table lists 300,000 to 350,000 distinct CDR3 sequences, 16% of them singletons. Sequencing was performed on blood. The receptors come from a man aged 25 to 40 with Graves' hyperthyroidism.

This clonotype was observed many times. The rearrangement joins TRBV29-1 to TRBJ2-7; D might be TRBD1 (6 bases). This CDR3 comprises 12 residues. V dropped 4 bases and J dropped 4 bases, with 11 bases sitting between them. Germline loops: CDR1 SQVTM, CDR2 ANQGSEA. Here the CDR3 DNA reads TGCAGCGTTGGGGCAGGGGCTTACGAGCAGTACTTC. Protein product: CSVGAGAYEQYF.

The chain carries TRBV7-9 and TRBJ2-5; D call uncertain. The length of the CDR3 is 13 residues. Germline V gives CDR1 SEHNR, CDR2 FQNEAQ (reference sequence). Trimming cost V 1 base and J 5 bases, with 8 bases left between them. In DNA form, the CDR3 reads TGTGCCAGCAGCTTAGTATCTGCGGAGACCCAGTACTTC. Translating it yields CASSLVSAETQYF.

This clonotype was picked up a small number of times. V and J are TRBV5-1 and TRBJ2-1; 8 bases are a match to TRBD2. The CDR3 consists of 15 residues. Germline-derived CDR1 and CDR2 are SGHRS and YFSETQ. V shed 3 bases, J shed 8 bases, and the junction held 10 bases outside the gene matches. CDR3 sequence (DNA): TGCGCCAGCAGCTCCGGGGGGGGGAGGGTCGATGAGCAGTTCTTC. Amino acids: CASSSGGGRVDEQFF.

This clonotype was found a few times. The chain combines TRBV19 with TRBJ2-7; tentatively, D is TRBD2 (6 bases). The CDR3 length is 13 residues. Germline V CDR1 and CDR2: LNHDA, SQIVND (reference sequence). V lost 2 bases to trimming and J lost 7 bases, with 12 bases between them. The CDR3 loop reads CASSISGEAEQYF. CDR3 sequence (DNA): TGTGCCAGTAGTATAAGTGGGGAGGCAGAGCAGTACTTC.

Only a few counts were recorded for this clonotype. The J gene is TRBJ1-2, the V gene TRBV30; 9 bases map to TRBD1. V lost 2 bases to trimming and J lost 8 bases; unmatched junction nucleotides: 6. This CDR3 has 13 amino acids. Germline V gene sequence: CDR1 GTSNPN, CDR2 SVGIG (reference sequence). DNA for the CDR3: TGTGCCTGGAGTATCCGGACAGGGGTAGGCTACACCTTC. Encoded protein: CAWSIRTGVGYTF.

This clonotype was found a few times. The J gene is TRBJ2-3, the V gene TRBV7-8; 10 bases match TRBD2. Trimming removed 1 base from V and 13 bases from J; junction bases left unmatched: 2. The CDR3 is made up of 12 amino acids. Germline CDR1 is SGHVS and CDR2 is FQNEAQ. This CDR3 reads CASSLEAGGEYF. The CDR3 DNA is TGTGCCAGCAGCTTAGAAGCGGGAGGGGAGTATTTT. The whole variable domain, filled in from reference TRBV7-8 and TRBJ2-3, reads GAGVSQSPRYKVAKRGQDVALRCDPISGHVSLFWYQQALGQGPEFLTYFQNEAQLDKSGLPSDRFFAERPEGSVSTLKIQRTQQEDSAVYLCASSLEAGGEYFGPGTRLTVL.

This clonotype showed up just a few times. The rearrangement links TRBV6-1 to TRBJ1-2; D is undetermined. Trimming removed 2 bases at V and 6 bases at J, with 19 bases between. The CDR3 spans 16 residues. Germline CDR1 is MNHNS and CDR2 is SASEGT. CDR3 DNA sequence: TGTGCCAGCAGTGAAATTAGGAACTTCCTCTATAATGGCTACACCTTC. Protein sequence: CASSEIRNFLYNGYTF.

This clonotype was seen ten or more times. V and J are TRBV11-2 and TRBJ1-2; D gene ambiguous. CDR3 length: 12 amino acids. Trimming stripped 6 bases from V and 6 bases from J, with 11 bases between. Germline lookup yields CDR1 SGHAT and CDR2 FQNNGV. The DNA for the CDR3 is TGTGCCAGCAGGTTTCAGGAAGATGGCTACACCTTC. This encodes CASRFQEDGYTF.